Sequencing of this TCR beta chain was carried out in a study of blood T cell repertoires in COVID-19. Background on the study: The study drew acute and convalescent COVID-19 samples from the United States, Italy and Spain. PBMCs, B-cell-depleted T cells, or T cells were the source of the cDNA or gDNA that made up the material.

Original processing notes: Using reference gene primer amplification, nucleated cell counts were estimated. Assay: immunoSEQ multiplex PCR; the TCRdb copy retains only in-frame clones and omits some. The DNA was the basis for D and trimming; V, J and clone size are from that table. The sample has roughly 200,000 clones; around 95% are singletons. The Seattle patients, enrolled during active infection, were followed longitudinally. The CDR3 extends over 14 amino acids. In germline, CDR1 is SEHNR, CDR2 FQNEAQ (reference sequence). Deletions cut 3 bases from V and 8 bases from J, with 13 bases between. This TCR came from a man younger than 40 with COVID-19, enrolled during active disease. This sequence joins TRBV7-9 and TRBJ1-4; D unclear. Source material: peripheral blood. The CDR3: CASSLRPEGEKLFF. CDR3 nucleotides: TGTGCCAGCAGCTTGAGGCCTGAGGGCGAAAAACTGTTTTTT.